Listed below are T cell receptor beta chains from one sample, sequenced in a study of long-term antiretroviral therapy in people with HIV. Produced via immunoSEQ multiplex PCR; TCRdb's table is partial and in-frame only. This sample has 20,000 to 25,000 clones, with roughly four fifths found just once. Source: unsorted PBMCs, taken less than 1.8 years before starting antiretroviral therapy. The origin of the receptors is a woman aged 40 to 55 with HIV. The CDR3 runs from the conserved cysteine through the conserved F or W. A D gene is named only where the DNA matches it firmly. Clone size is stated in some rows and not others, as once, few, many or a class when expanded.

size,D,V,J,CDR3,DNA
NA,NA,TRBV9,TRBJ1-1,CASSPRTVLLNTEAFF,TGTGCCAGCAGCCCGCGGACAGTTTTGCTGAACACTGAAGCTTTCTTT
NA,TRBD1,TRBV7-2,TRBJ2-7,CASGFRDSSYEQYF,TGTGCCAGCGGGTTTAGGGACAGCTCCTACGAGCAGTACTTC
NA,NA,TRBV2,TRBJ1-5,CASSESGVYSNQPQHF,TGTGCCAGCAGTGAAAGTGGGGTTTATAGCAATCAGCCCCAGCATTTT
NA,TRBD1,TRBV11-3,TRBJ1-5,CASSIDRDQPQHF,TGTGCCAGCAGCATCGACAGGGATCAGCCCCAGCATTTT
NA,NA,TRBV19,TRBJ1-3,CASSIGQGAGNTIYF,TGTGCCAGTAGTATCGGGCAGGGTGCTGGAAACACCATATATTTT
NA,TRBD1,TRBV7-9,TRBJ1-3,CASSPKIGTAAGNTIYF,TGTGCCAGCAGCCCGAAAATCGGGACAGCGGCTGGAAACACCATATATTTT
few,NA,TRBV28,TRBJ1-2,CASSLGGGYTF,TGTGCCAGCAGCCTAGGGGGTGGCTACACCTTC
NA,NA,TRBV7-2,TRBJ2-5,CASSFVITEETQYF,TGTGCCAGCAGCTTTGTCATCACAGAAGAGACCCAGTACTTC
NA,NA,TRBV11-2,TRBJ1-6,CASTLGLIYNSPLHF,TGTGCCAGCACCTTGGGACTGATTTATAATTCACCCCTCCACTTT
NA,NA,TRBV5-1,TRBJ1-1,CASSIGSLGTEAFF,TGCGCCAGCAGCATCGGAAGCCTGGGAACTGAAGCTTTCTTT
NA,NA,TRBV7-8,TRBJ1-5,CASSIRDGQRGQPQHF,TGTGCCAGCAGCATTAGGGACGGCCAAAGGGGGCAGCCCCAGCATTTT
NA,NA,TRBV19,TRBJ1-2,CASSQGRNNYGYTF,TGTGCCAGTAGCCAGGGACGGAATAACTATGGCTACACCTTC
NA,TRBD1,TRBV11-2,TRBJ2-7,CASSSPGGTGGEYEQYF,TGTGCCAGCAGCTCCCCGGGGGGGACAGGGGGCGAGTACGAGCAGTACTTC
NA,NA,TRBV7-6,TRBJ2-1,CASSPVGDEQFF,TGTGCCAGCAGTCCCGTTGGGGATGAGCAGTTCTTC
NA,NA,TRBV6-5,TRBJ1-2,CASSDRNYGYTF,TGTGCCAGCAGCGACAGGAACTATGGCTACACCTTC
NA,NA,TRBV5-4,TRBJ2-1,CASSLISDEQFF,TGTGCCAGCAGCTTGATATCGGATGAGCAGTTCTTC
NA,NA,TRBV4-3,TRBJ1-5,CASSQEGGNQPQHF,TGCGCCAGCAGCCAAGAGGGGGGCAATCAGCCCCAGCATTTT
NA,TRBD1,TRBV11-3,TRBJ1-2,CASSLESGDSGYGYTF,TGTGCCAGCAGCTTAGAATCGGGGGACAGCGGCTATGGCTACACCTTC
few,NA,TRBV5-4,TRBJ2-3,CASSTRSGTQYF,TGTGCCAGCAGTACCAGGTCAGGTACGCAGTATTTT
once,NA,TRBV25-1,TRBJ1-1,CASSEGAFSYSEAFF,TGTGCCAGCAGTGAGGGGGCCTTCTCTTACTCTGAAGCTTTCTTT
NA,TRBD1,TRBV30,TRBJ1-4,CAWGRDRGLSEKLFF,TGTGCCTGGGGCCGGGACAGGGGGCTCAGTGAAAAACTGTTTTTT
NA,NA,TRBV4-2,TRBJ2-3,CASSQEVGDTQYF,TGTGCCAGCAGCCAAGAAGTAGGAGATACGCAGTATTTT
NA,NA,TRBV19,TRBJ1-1,CASSIEADTEAFF,TGTGCCAGTAGTATAGAGGCGGACACTGAAGCTTTCTTT
NA,TRBD1,TRBV4-1,TRBJ1-4,CASSQVTGTGNEKLFF,TGCGCCAGCAGCCAAGTAACAGGGACAGGGAATGAAAAACTGTTTTTT
NA,NA,TRBV5-5,TRBJ1-2,CASSPGPSNYGYTF,TGTGCCAGCAGCCCAGGGCCTTCTAACTATGGCTACACCTTC
NA,NA,TRBV7-2,TRBJ2-2,CASSSSGRTGELFF,TGTGCCAGCAGCTCTTCAGGGAGGACCGGGGAGCTGTTTTTT
once,NA,TRBV7-9,TRBJ2-2,CASSFPGELFF,TGTGCCAGCAGCTTCCCCGGGGAGCTGTTTTTT
NA,TRBD2,TRBV10-3,TRBJ2-1,CAIGKTSGSIYEQFF,TGTGCCATCGGGAAAACTAGCGGGAGCATCTATGAGCAGTTCTTC
NA,NA,TRBV19,TRBJ2-6,CASSPGTRGANVLTF,TGTGCCAGTAGTCCCGGGACGCGGGGAGCCAACGTCCTGACTTTC
NA,NA,TRBV20-1,TRBJ2-3,CSARYTDTQYF,TGCAGTGCTAGATATACAGATACGCAGTATTTT
few,TRBD1,TRBV20-1,TRBJ2-7,CSMTGDHEQYF,TGCAGCATGACAGGGGACCACGAGCAGTACTTC
few,NA,TRBV2,TRBJ1-5,CASSETEDSNQPQHF,TGTGCCAGCAGTGAAACAGAGGATAGCAATCAGCCCCAGCATTTT